This is a list of T cell receptor beta chains from one sample in a study of OX40 agonist ivuxolimab in advanced cancers. The repertoire was sequenced with immunoSEQ multiplex PCR; TCRdb's copy has only in-frame clones and lacks some. The data show some 50,000 clones, with 80% to 90% seen just once and around a third held by the top ten. Sequencing used CD4+ or CD8+ T cells sorted from blood, obtained in a trial of the OX40 agonist ivuxolimab. Receptors were obtained from an adult with an advanced solid tumor such as melanoma, head and neck, liver or kidney cancer. Both conserved end residues are trimmed from each CDR3. The order of the fields is D gene, V gene, CDR3 protein. D genes are given only for firm matches.

TRBD1 | TRBV10-1 | ASKRQGFGNEKLF
TRBD2 | TRBV5-1 | ASSLLAGANEQF
TRBD1 | TRBV4-1 | ASGQGPGELF
TRBD2 | TRBV6-6 | ASSYSSGVTYEQY
NA | TRBV13 | ASSPTRGANVLT
TRBD1 | TRBV19 | ASSPDRYMVSYNEQF
NA | TRBV4-1 | ASSNRDLYNEQF
NA | TRBV5-5 | ASSLILTGLNTEAF
NA | TRBV19 | ASSSAGGIYEQY
NA | TRBV21-1 | ASSKVIWEGVGNTEAF
TRBD2 | TRBV19 | ASSIGSRGEETQY
TRBD1 | TRBV19 | ASSIRDRVSSYEQY
NA | TRBV29-1 | SVDGGTNYGYT
NA | TRBV27 | ASSLAGRETQY
NA | TRBV28 | ASSLVGNTGELF
TRBD2 | TRBV11-2 | ASSSAGTTYEQY
TRBD1 | TRBV5-4 | ASSLPSRTGLGNEQF
NA | TRBV7-8 | ASSHLSPRVSNYGYT
NA | TRBV27 | ATSLIGNTEAF
NA | TRBV4-1 | ASSQEVGKLF
NA | TRBV4-1 | ASSQEPPAFTGNTIY
TRBD1 | TRBV29-1 | SVHDGTVASYEQY
TRBD2 | TRBV11-2 | ASSPKAGDSYEQY
TRBD1 | TRBV15 | ATQTGDHYEQY
TRBD1 | TRBV4-1 | ASSQGGQPFSYEQY
NA | TRBV5-8 | ASSLGRPSGANVLT
NA | TRBV29-1 | ALGGLDEKLF
NA | TRBV27 | ASASSMNTEAF
TRBD2 | TRBV2 | ASSELAGVPYEQY
NA | TRBV9 | ASSVAVGKYEQY
NA | TRBV7-9 | ASSLSGWETQY
NA | TRBV28 | ASSFGGVSGNSPLH
NA | TRBV27 | ASSTALNTEAF
NA | TRBV7-9 | ASSPFRDTQY
NA | TRBV28 | ASMVGGYVGELF
TRBD2 | TRBV10-3 | AISEATGGEDTQY
TRBD1 | TRBV6-6 | ASSSTGTGGDSPLH
NA | TRBV2 | ASSAGDGYT
NA | TRBV5-1 | ASSLQGLEQY
TRBD2 | TRBV11-2 | ASSSGLAVWNEQF
TRBD1 | TRBV18 | ASSRPPGTVSGNTIY
TRBD2 | TRBV9 | ASRGPGTSYRGELF
NA | TRBV9 | ASSARGGGRTEAF
TRBD1 | TRBV9 | ASSGTGGALDEQF
NA | TRBV7-7 | ASSFPGGELF
TRBD1 | TRBV6-4 | ASSPGQGVAFYGYT